The rows below give T cell receptor beta chains drawn from one sample of a study of cytomegalovirus exposure and HLA in healthy donors. TCRdb's copy holds only in-frame clones and misses some; the assay was immunoSEQ multiplex PCR. The profile covers roughly 140,000 clones, with 60% to 80% appearing a single time and over 0.6% taken by the ten largest. Sequencing was done on a sample of PBMCs. The receptors stem from a male donor in good health and CMV-seronegative. Each CDR3 is given with its conserved first and last residue. Each record gives: V gene, D gene, clone size, J gene, CDR3 protein, CDR3 DNA. A D gene is named only where the DNA matches it firmly. Only part of the rows carry a size: once, few, many, or a class if the clone is expanded.

v_gene: TRBV11-3; d_gene: -; abundance: once; j_gene: TRBJ1-1; CDR3aa: CASSRGRSRTEAFF; CDR3nt: TGTGCCAGCAGCCGGGGGAGAAGTCGGACTGAAGCTTTCTTT
v_gene: TRBV21-1; d_gene: -; abundance: -; j_gene: TRBJ2-1; CDR3aa: CASSKFQFWASRLAGINEQFF; CDR3nt: TGTGCCAGCAGCAAATTTCAATTTTGGGCCTCTAGACTAGCGGGGATCAATGAGCAGTTCTTC
v_gene: TRBV9; d_gene: -; abundance: -; j_gene: TRBJ1-6; CDR3aa: CASSADSALNLHF; CDR3nt: TGTGCCAGCAGCGCAGACAGTGCCCTGAACCTCCACTTT
v_gene: TRBV6-5; d_gene: -; abundance: -; j_gene: TRBJ1-1; CDR3aa: CATIGQANTEAFF; CDR3nt: TGTGCCACCATCGGCCAGGCGAACACTGAAGCTTTCTTT
v_gene: TRBV10-3; d_gene: -; abundance: -; j_gene: TRBJ2-4; CDR3aa: CAISGAGSDIQYF; CDR3nt: TGTGCCATCAGTGGGGCAGGGTCGGACATTCAGTACTTC
v_gene: TRBV29-1; d_gene: TRBD2; abundance: few; j_gene: TRBJ2-5; CDR3aa: CSVDLGLEETQYF; CDR3nt: TGCAGCGTTGACCTAGGACTAGAAGAGACCCAGTACTTC
v_gene: TRBV30; d_gene: -; abundance: once; j_gene: TRBJ1-1; CDR3aa: CAWSRDSNTEAFF; CDR3nt: TGTGCCTGGAGTCGCGACAGTAACACTGAAGCTTTCTTT
v_gene: TRBV6-5; d_gene: TRBD1; abundance: -; j_gene: TRBJ1-1; CDR3aa: CASSYSTGTANTEAFF; CDR3nt: TGTGCCAGCAGTTACTCGACAGGGACAGCGAACACTGAAGCTTTCTTT
v_gene: TRBV7-2; d_gene: -; abundance: -; j_gene: TRBJ2-4; CDR3aa: CASSLKGGGNIQYF; CDR3nt: TGTGCCAGCAGCTTAAAGGGGGGGGGAAACATTCAGTACTTC
v_gene: TRBV6-1; d_gene: TRBD1; abundance: few; j_gene: TRBJ1-4; CDR3aa: CASSEGRSSGGGEKLFF; CDR3nt: TGTGCCAGCAGTGAAGGGCGATCGTCAGGGGGCGGCGAAAAACTGTTTTTT
v_gene: TRBV19; d_gene: -; abundance: -; j_gene: TRBJ1-1; CDR3aa: CASSPQPRSEAFF; CDR3nt: TGTGCCAGTAGTCCTCAACCGAGAAGCGAAGCTTTCTTT
v_gene: TRBV6-5; d_gene: -; abundance: -; j_gene: TRBJ1-2; CDR3aa: CASSETGSGYTF; CDR3nt: TGTGCCAGCAGTGAAACAGGGAGTGGCTACACCTTC
v_gene: TRBV19; d_gene: TRBD1; abundance: once; j_gene: TRBJ1-4; CDR3aa: CASSIRPGTGDEKLFF; CDR3nt: TGTGCCAGTAGTATACGCCCGGGGACAGGGGACGAAAAACTGTTTTTT
v_gene: TRBV29-1; d_gene: TRBD2; abundance: few; j_gene: TRBJ2-1; CDR3aa: CSVELAGGPFLYNEQFF; CDR3nt: TGCAGCGTTGAACTAGCGGGAGGGCCCTTCCTCTACAATGAGCAGTTCTTC
v_gene: TRBV5-1; d_gene: -; abundance: -; j_gene: TRBJ2-3; CDR3aa: CASSLMPGDTQYF; CDR3nt: TGCGCCAGCAGCTTAATGCCAGGGGATACGCAGTATTTT
v_gene: TRBV29-1; d_gene: -; abundance: -; j_gene: TRBJ2-5; CDR3aa: CSVEGQGQFETQYF; CDR3nt: TGCAGCGTTGAGGGGCAGGGGCAGTTCGAGACCCAGTACTTC
v_gene: TRBV6-5; d_gene: -; abundance: -; j_gene: TRBJ2-1; CDR3aa: CASSRDSSSEFF; CDR3nt: TGTGCCAGCAGCCGAGACTCCAGCTCGGAGTTCTTC
v_gene: TRBV10-3; d_gene: TRBD1; abundance: once; j_gene: TRBJ2-2; CDR3aa: CAISESTGAGELFF; CDR3nt: TGTGCCATCAGTGAGTCGACAGGGGCCGGGGAGCTGTTTTTT
v_gene: TRBV19; d_gene: -; abundance: -; j_gene: TRBJ2-1; CDR3aa: CASSIDEVNEQFF; CDR3nt: TGTGCCAGTAGTATAGATGAGGTGAATGAGCAGTTCTTC
v_gene: TRBV5-1; d_gene: TRBD2; abundance: -; j_gene: TRBJ2-1; CDR3aa: CASSRTGGSSYNEQFF; CDR3nt: TGCGCCAGCAGCCGTACCGGGGGGAGCTCCTACAATGAGCAGTTCTTC
v_gene: TRBV10-3; d_gene: TRBD2; abundance: -; j_gene: TRBJ2-1; CDR3aa: CAISESKAGVARNSYNEQFF; CDR3nt: TGTGCCATCAGTGAGTCGAAAGCGGGAGTGGCTCGAAATTCCTACAATGAGCAGTTCTTC
v_gene: TRBV20-1; d_gene: TRBD1; abundance: -; j_gene: TRBJ1-1; CDR3aa: CSASAGQSFF; CDR3nt: TGCAGTGCTAGTGCGGGACAGTCTTTCTTT